A single sample gave rise to the 8 T cell receptor beta chains below, sequenced in a study of blood T cell repertoires in COVID-19. The repertoire was sequenced with immunoSEQ multiplex PCR; TCRdb's copy has only in-frame clones and lacks some. This sample carries about 140,000 clones, about 79% of them seen once, and the ten largest clones take just under 3%. The sequencing input was PBMCs or T cells enriched from blood (not recorded which). The receptors were sampled from a woman between 50 and 59 years old who had recovered from COVID-19.

This clone has only a few counts. V and J are TRBV7-9 and TRBJ2-7, with 11 bases lining up with TRBD1. Germline V gene sequence: CDR1 SEHNR, CDR2 FQNEAQ (reference sequence). The CDR3 length is 18 residues. The junction had 16 bases not matched to a gene; V was cut back by 3 bases and J by 6 bases. The CDR3 DNA sequence: TGTGCCAGCAGCTTTTTAGGACAGGGGGCGAGTAAGACGGGCGAGCAGTACTTC. It translates to CASSFLGQGASKTGEQYF.

V and J are TRBV4-1 and TRBJ2-4; a possible D gene is TRBD2 (5 bases). The CDR3 consists of 19 residues. In germline, CDR1 is MGHRA, CDR2 YSYEKL. V was shortened by 2 bases and J by 3 bases, with 23 bases between the two germline ends. Written as DNA, the CDR3 is TGCGCCAGCAGCCAAACGGGCCCAACGGGCCCGAGGGACAAAAACATTCAGTACTTC. Translation: CASSQTGPTGPRDKNIQYF.

The genes are TRBV27 and TRBJ1-4; 7 bases map to TRBD1. The CDR3 has 13 residues. Germline V gives CDR1 MNHEY, CDR2 SMNVEV (reference sequence). V lost 4 bases, J lost 6 bases, and 2 bases stayed unmatched. The CDR3 coding sequence is TGTGCCAGCAGTTCGGGACAGTATGAAAAACTGTTTTTT. Its protein is CASSSGQYEKLFF.

This chain uses TRBV15 with TRBJ1-1; tentatively, D is TRBD1 (5 bases). Deletions cut 3 bases from V and 1 base from J, with 15 bases between. Per the germline V gene, CDR1 is LNHNV and CDR2 is YYDKDF (reference sequence). The CDR3 is 16 residues long. Here the CDR3 reads CATSRSKTVGNTEAFF. The CDR3 nucleotides read TGTGCCACCAGCAGGTCCAAGACAGTGGGGAACACTGAAGCTTTCTTT.

V and J are TRBV10-3 and TRBJ2-3, with 15 bases identical to TRBD2. There are 17 residues in the CDR3. Looked up from germline, CDR1 is ENHRY and CDR2 is SYGVKD. V trimming: 5 bases; J trimming: 0 bases; junction bases outside the gene matches: 3. CDR3 sequence: CAISLGTSGGSTDTQYF. CDR3 nucleotides: TGTGCCATCAGTCTCGGGACTAGCGGGGGGAGCACAGATACGCAGTATTTT.

The chain carries TRBV5-1 and TRBJ1-2; TRBD1 is a possible D gene (5 bases). From germline, CDR1 is SGHRS and CDR2 YFSETQ. This CDR3 is built from 17 residues. Trimming shortened V by 3 bases and J by 0 bases, and 18 bases separated the two germline ends. CDR3 DNA sequence: TGCGCCAGCAGCTCAACCGGGACCGGGGGAGCTAACTATGGCTACACCTTC. Translating it yields CASSSTGTGGANYGYTF.

The chain uses TRBV3-1 (or the pseudogene TRBV3-2) and TRBJ2-2; maybe TRBD1 (5 bases). Trimming removed 4 bases at V and 6 bases at J, with 12 bases between. Germline V lookup: CDR1 LGHDT, CDR2 YNNKEL (reference sequence). CDR3 length equals 14 residues. The CDR3 region has the DNA TGTGCCAGCAGCCTGTCGCAGGGTCCCGGGGAGCTGTTTTTT. Protein sequence: CASSLSQGPGELFF.

This chain links TRBV7-8 with TRBJ1-2; the D gene is possibly TRBD1 (5 bases). The germline V gene has CDR1 SGHVS and CDR2 FQNEAQ. The CDR3 length is 13 residues. V lost 1 base to trimming and J lost 5 bases, with 8 bases between them. CDR3 nucleotide sequence: TGTGCCAGCAGCTTAGGGCGGGGGTATGGCTACACCTTC. It is translated as CASSLGRGYGYTF.